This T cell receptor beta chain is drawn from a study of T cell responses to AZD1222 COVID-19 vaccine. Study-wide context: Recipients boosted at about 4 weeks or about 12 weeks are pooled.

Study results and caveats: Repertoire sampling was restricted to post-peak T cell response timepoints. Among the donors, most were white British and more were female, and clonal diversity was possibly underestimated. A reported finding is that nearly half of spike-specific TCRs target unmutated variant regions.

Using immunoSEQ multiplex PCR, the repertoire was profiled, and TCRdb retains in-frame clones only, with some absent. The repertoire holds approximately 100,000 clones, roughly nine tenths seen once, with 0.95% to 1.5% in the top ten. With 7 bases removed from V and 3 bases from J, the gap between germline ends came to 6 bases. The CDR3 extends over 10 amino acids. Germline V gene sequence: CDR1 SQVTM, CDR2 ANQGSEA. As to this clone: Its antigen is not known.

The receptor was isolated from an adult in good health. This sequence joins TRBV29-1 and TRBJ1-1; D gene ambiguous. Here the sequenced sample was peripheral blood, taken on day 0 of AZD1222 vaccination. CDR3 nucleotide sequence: TGCAGCGGGACGTACACTGAAGCTTTCTTT. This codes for CSGTYTEAFF.